These 28 T cell receptor beta chains came from one sample sequenced in a study of blood T cell repertoires in COVID-19. Measured with immunoSEQ multiplex PCR; TCRdb has only the in-frame clones, and not every one. The sample contains under 140,000 clones, 70% to 90% of which appear only once. Sequences were obtained from peripheral blood. The receptor set was obtained from a woman in her forties or fifties with acute or convalescent COVID-19.

The chain links TRBV28 to TRBJ1-6; TRBD1 agrees at 8 bases. V lost 2 bases, J lost 14 bases, and 11 bases stayed unmatched. The CDR3 sequence is 15 residues long. CDR1 and CDR2 (germline): MDHEN, SYDVKM. The CDR3 spells CASSLPHGTGGSLHF. CDR3 in DNA: TGTGCCAGCAGTTTACCCCACGGGACAGGTGGGTCCCTCCACTTT.

The V call is TRBV11-2, the J call TRBJ2-3, with D perhaps matching TRBD1 (6 bases). Germline CDR1 and CDR2: SGHAT and FQNNGV. V gave up 6 bases and J gave up 2 bases, with 18 bases separating them. There are 16 residues in the CDR3. As DNA, the CDR3 is TGTGCCAGCAGTTCTAGACGCAGGGGACACACAGATACGCAGTATTTT. Translated: CASSSRRRGHTDTQYF.

The chain employs TRBV7-9 and TRBJ1-4; tentative D call: TRBD1 (6 bases). The CDR3 covers 17 residues. The germline V and J ends were trimmed by 2 bases and 8 bases, with 21 bases remaining between them. Germline values: CDR1 SEHNR, CDR2 FQNEAQ (reference sequence). This CDR3 is CASSLRKDARGFEKLFF. In DNA form, the CDR3 reads TGTGCCAGCAGCTTACGTAAAGACGCCAGGGGATTCGAAAAACTGTTTTTT.

This clone showed up just a few times. This rearrangement joins TRBV15 to TRBJ1-1; unclear D gene. The length of the CDR3 is 13 residues. The V end was cut by 5 bases, the J end by 1 base, with 8 bases between. The V gene's germline CDR1 is LNHNV and CDR2 YYDKDF (reference sequence). The CDR3: CATSLSRNTEAFF. The CDR3 DNA reads as TGTGCCACCAGCCTTTCCCGGAACACTGAAGCTTTCTTT.

CDR3 coding DNA: TGTGCCAGCTCACCGGGACTAGCGGCTGACGAGCAGTACTTC. Protein: CASSPGLAADEQYF. The chain employs TRBV18 and TRBJ2-7, with 11 positions matching TRBD2. This CDR3 contains 14 residues. Losses at the gene ends were 3 bases for V and 5 bases for J; bases not matched to a gene: 3. CDR1 and CDR2 (germline): KGHSH, LQKENI. The full variable domain, rest sourced from reference TRBV18 and TRBJ2-7, is NAGVMQNPRHLVRRRGQEARLRCSPMKGHSHVYWYRQLPEEGLKFMVYLQKENIIDESGMPKERFSAEFPKEGPSILRIQQVVRGDSAAYFCASSPGLAADEQYFGPGTRLTVT.

This chain connects TRBV19 to TRBJ2-1; 8 nucleotides agree with TRBD2. V lost 1 base, J lost 7 bases, and 9 bases stayed unmatched. Germline V gene lookup returns CDR1 LNHDA and CDR2 SQIVND (reference sequence). This CDR3 has 16 amino acids. The CDR3 loop reads CASSIGVGLDGNEQFF. CDR3 DNA: TGTGCCAGTAGTATAGGGGTGGGACTAGACGGGAATGAGCAGTTCTTC.

This sequence joins TRBV6-6 and TRBJ1-4; maybe TRBD1 (5 bases). Trimming took off 6 bases at V and 8 bases at J, with 16 bases between the two ends. Germline V gene sequence: CDR1 MNHNY, CDR2 SVGAGI (reference sequence). The CDR3 sequence is 14 residues long. CDR3 sequence reads: CASSQGGIGEKLFF. CDR3 in DNA: TGTGCCAGCAGCCAGGGAGGGATAGGAGAAAAACTGTTTTTT.

The CDR3: CASSPGRGILTGANVLTF. CDR3 sequence (DNA): TGTGCCAGCAGTCCAGGCCGGGGAATCCTCACTGGGGCCAACGTCCTGACTTTC. V gene TRBV27 combines with J gene TRBJ2-6; maybe TRBD2 (5 bases). Per the germline V gene, CDR1 is MNHEY and CDR2 is SMNVEV (reference sequence). The CDR3 loop spans 18 amino acids. Trimming removed 5 bases from V and 2 bases from J, with 19 bases in between.

This clone was observed a single time. The chain employs TRBV19 and TRBJ1-5; no clear D gene. The CDR3 spans 15 residues. The germline V and J ends were trimmed by 6 bases and 0 bases, with 12 bases remaining between them. Germline V CDR1 and CDR2: LNHDA, SQIVND (reference sequence). CDR3 protein: CASSFVSGSNQPQHF. The CDR3 DNA follows: TGTGCCAGTAGCTTCGTCTCCGGTAGCAATCAGCCCCAGCATTTT.

CDR3 loop: CASSLAVLQGSEKLFF. DNA for the CDR3: TGCGCCAGCAGCTTGGCCGTTTTACAGGGGAGTGAAAAACTGTTTTTT. The chain combines TRBV5-1 with TRBJ1-4, with TRBD1 identical over 7 bases. V was pared by 0 bases and J by 7 bases, with 9 bases of the junction left unmatched. Germline CDR1 is SGHRS and CDR2 is YFSETQ. The CDR3 is 16 amino acids.

This clone has only one observation. This sequence joins TRBV21-1 and TRBJ2-3; TRBD2, the D gene given by the table, was not confirmed from the DNA. TRBV21-1 is described as a pseudogene. The CDR3 loop spans 16 amino acids. CDR3 sequence (DNA): TGTGCCAGCAGGCCGACTAGCGGGATTTTCACAGATACGCAGTATTTT. Amino acids: CASRPTSGIFTDTQYF.

The rearrangement uses TRBV15 and TRBJ2-7; 7 nucleotides agree with TRBD2. Germline V gene lookup returns CDR1 LNHNV and CDR2 YYDKDF (reference sequence). This CDR3 region has 15 residues. V lost 3 bases and J lost 2; bases outside the gene matches: 7. CDR3 DNA: TGTGCCACCAGCAGGCGAGCGGGATCACCCTACGAGCAGTACTTC. Translation gives CATSRRAGSPYEQYF.

This clone was seen just once. CDR3 bases: TGTGCCAGCAGCTTGGAAGACGGACTAGCGAACCAAGAGACCCAGTACTTC. Amino acids: CASSLEDGLANQETQYF. The rearrangement uses TRBV5-5 and TRBJ2-5; 9 nucleotides align to TRBD2. With 0 bases clipped from V and 0 bases from J, the junction kept 6 bases outside the gene matches. Per the germline V gene, CDR1 is SGHKS and CDR2 is YYEKEE (reference sequence). The length of the CDR3 is 17 residues.

The V gene is TRBV5-1, the J gene TRBJ1-2, with 7 bases aligning to TRBD1. Germline CDR1 is SGHRS and CDR2 is YFSETQ. The CDR3 covers 15 residues. Trimming cost V 0 bases and J 5 bases; bases outside gene matches: 7. CDR3 residues: CASSLEGTAAYGYTF. The CDR3 DNA follows: TGCGCCAGCAGCTTGGAAGGGACAGCAGCATATGGCTACACCTTC.

The CDR3 region is CASSLSGTVETQYF. In DNA form, the CDR3 reads TGCGCCAGCAGCTTGTCCGGGACAGTAGAGACCCAGTACTTC. V and J are TRBV5-1 and TRBJ2-5, with 7 bases identical to TRBD1. J was trimmed by 4 bases and V by 1 base; bases with no gene match: 4. The V gene's germline CDR1 is SGHRS and CDR2 YFSETQ. This CDR3 contains 14 residues.

This clone is a singleton in its sample. This sequence joins TRBV10-3 and TRBJ2-7; possible D gene TRBD1, 5 bases. The CDR3 is 16 amino acids. From germline, CDR1 is ENHRY and CDR2 SYGVKD. Trimming pared 6 bases from V and 0 bases from J, leaving 18 bases between. The CDR3 bases are TGTGCCATCAGGTTAGGGGCTGGACCGCTCTCCTACGAGCAGTACTTC. Its translation is CAIRLGAGPLSYEQYF.

J is TRBJ2-7 and V is TRBV18, with D tentatively TRBD1 (6 bases). V lost 2 bases to trimming and J lost 0 bases, with 8 bases between them. Looked up from germline, CDR1 is KGHSH and CDR2 is LQKENI. The CDR3 extends over 14 amino acids. The CDR3 sequence is CASSPRGNSYEQYF. CDR3 bases: TGTGCCAGCTCACCAAGGGGGAACTCCTACGAGCAGTACTTC.

J is TRBJ2-4 and V is TRBV29-1; tentative D call: TRBD2 (5 bases). This CDR3 spans 14 amino acids. The germline V gene encodes CDR1 SQVTM and CDR2 ANQGSEA. The V end was cut by 4 bases, the J end by 3 bases, with 13 bases between. CDR3 sequence: CSVGNTRDKNIQYF. The CDR3 DNA is TGCAGCGTTGGGAATACTAGGGACAAAAACATTCAGTACTTC.

This clone was detected only a few times. The V call is TRBV6-6, the J call TRBJ2-5; D unresolved. The germline V and J ends were trimmed by 5 bases and 5 bases, with 15 bases remaining between them. The CDR3 is made up of 14 amino acids. Germline-derived CDR1 and CDR2 are MNHNY and SVGAGI (reference sequence). CDR3 residues: CASSVLGPGETQYF. CDR3 nucleotides: TGTGCCAGCAGTGTCCTAGGTCCCGGGGAGACCCAGTACTTC.

The gene calls are TRBV29-1 and TRBJ1-5, with 8 bases fitting TRBD1. Unmatched junction bases numbered 4, after V lost 6 bases and J lost 6 bases. CDR1 SQVTM and CDR2 ANQGSEA come from the germline V gene. CDR3 size: 12 residues. This CDR3 reads CSVRQGTQPQHF. In DNA, the CDR3 is TGCAGCGTCCGACAGGGGACTCAGCCCCAGCATTTT.

This clone was counted only a few times. The chain has TRBV29-1 and TRBJ2-3, with 9 bases that match TRBD2. V dropped 2 bases and J dropped 3; count of bases not matched to a gene: 18. The CDR3 loop spans 19 amino acids. Germline assignment: CDR1 SQVTM and CDR2 ANQGSEA. This chain's CDR3 is CSVESFGGAGGLSTDTQYF. In DNA, the CDR3 is TGCAGCGTTGAATCTTTCGGGGGAGCGGGAGGTTTATCGACAGATACGCAGTATTTT.

Turning to this clone: At one end, the junction sequence differs from germline, possibly due to a read error. The V call is TRBV28, the J call TRBJ2-1, with 11 bases aligning to TRBD2. Germline V CDR1 and CDR2: MDHEN, SYDVKM. CDR3 length: 17 residues. Here the CDR3 DNA reads TGTGCCAGCAGTTCCGGGGGGGAGGCTCTAGCGGGAGGCCGGCGGCTCTTC. This encodes CASSSGGEALAGGRRLF. Complete variable domain (other parts from reference TRBV28 and TRBJ2-1): DVKVTQSSRYLVKRTGEKVFLECVQDMDHENMFWYRQDPGLGLRLIYFSYDVKMKEKGDIPEGYSVSREKKERFSLILESASTNQTSMYLCASSSGGEALAGGRRLFGPGTRLTVL.

The chain employs TRBV19 and TRBJ1-2, with D unresolved. The V end was cut by 2 bases, the J end by 2 bases, with 3 bases between. Germline CDR1 is LNHDA and CDR2 is SQIVND (reference sequence). This CDR3 comprises 12 residues. CDR3 DNA sequence: TGTGCCAGTAGTATACTGAACTATGGCTACACCTTC. It translates to CASSILNYGYTF.

The chain uses TRBV24-1 and TRBJ1-2, with 7 bases matching TRBD1. This CDR3 contains 16 residues. Germline V gene lookup returns CDR1 KGHDR and CDR2 SFDVKD. J was trimmed by 1 base and V by 5 bases; bases with no gene match: 9. The CDR3 here is CATSVAGTVGNYGYTF. In DNA, the CDR3 is TGTGCCACCAGTGTCGCCGGGACAGTCGGTAACTATGGCTACACCTTC.

The CDR3 DNA is TGCGCCAGCAGCCGCATCCAGGGGTCGGCTAATGAAAAACTGTTTTTT. Protein product: CASSRIQGSANEKLFF. V gene TRBV5-1 combines with J gene TRBJ1-4; a possible D gene is TRBD1 (6 bases). In germline, CDR1 is SGHRS, CDR2 YFSETQ. With 4 bases removed from V and 3 bases from J, the gap between germline ends came to 16 bases. This CDR3 comprises 16 residues.

The chain recombines TRBV2 with TRBJ2-5; maybe TRBD2 (7 bases). Trimming took off 5 bases at V and 4 bases at J, with 17 bases between the two ends. Germline V gene data show CDR1 as SNHLY and CDR2 as FYNNEI. The length of the CDR3 is 15 residues. The chain's CDR3 is CASSRGAGRRETQYF. The CDR3 DNA reads as TGTGCCAGCAGTCGGGGGGCGGGGCGGCGAGAGACCCAGTACTTC.

The chain joins TRBV12-3 or TRBV12-4 to TRBJ1-6, with D uncertain. Trimming took 1 base from V and 11 from J, leaving 6 bases between them. The CDR3 sequence is 12 residues long. The CDR3 protein is CASSLELTPLHF. The CDR3 region has the DNA TGTGCCAGCAGTTTAGAGCTGACACCCCTCCACTTT.

The CDR3 reads CASSLSRAGANVLTF. The CDR3 nucleotides are TGTGCCAGCAGCCTCTCTAGAGCTGGGGCCAACGTCCTGACTTTC. V gene TRBV6-1 combines with J gene TRBJ2-6, with unresolved D. This CDR3 spans 15 amino acids. V dropped 6 bases and J dropped 2 bases, with 11 bases sitting between them. Looked up from germline, CDR1 is MNHNS and CDR2 is SASEGT.